The 24 T cell receptor beta chains in this list originate from one sample, sequenced in a study of blood T cell repertoires in COVID-19. The assay was immunoSEQ multiplex PCR, and TCRdb's table has in-frame clones only and misses some. The sample yields around 87,000 clones, roughly 79% seen once. The specimen sequenced was peripheral blood. The receptor set was obtained from an elderly woman with acute or convalescent COVID-19.

V gene TRBV30 combines with J gene TRBJ1-2; D gene unclear. The CDR3 length is 12 residues. The V gene's germline CDR1 is GTSNPN and CDR2 SVGIG (reference sequence). The V gene lost 3 bases and the J gene lost 4 bases, with 9 bases spanning the gap. The CDR3: CAWSPYSYGYTF. The DNA for the CDR3 is TGTGCCTGGAGCCCCTACAGCTATGGCTACACCTTC.

The V and J genes are TRBV27 and TRBJ2-7; 13 positions match TRBD2. The CDR3 is made up of 17 amino acids. Per the germline V gene, CDR1 is MNHEY and CDR2 is SMNVEV (reference sequence). J was trimmed by 3 bases and V by 6 bases; bases with no gene match: 11. The CDR3 spells CASSNPGLAGRGYEQYF. The DNA for the CDR3 is TGTGCCAGCAGCAACCCGGGACTAGCGGGGCGAGGCTACGAGCAGTACTTC.

This clone came up a few times. This chain uses TRBV19 with TRBJ1-2; TRBD1 is a possible D gene (6 bases). Per the germline V gene, CDR1 is LNHDA and CDR2 is SQIVND (reference sequence). This CDR3 is built from 14 residues. The V and J ends lost 3 bases and 1 base respectively, with 9 bases between them. The DNA for the CDR3 is TGTGCCAGTAGTATTCAACAGGGTAACTATGGCTACACCTTC. Translated: CASSIQQGNYGYTF.

The chain links TRBV28 to TRBJ2-7; D call uncertain. The CDR3 has 11 amino acids. Germline V gene data show CDR1 as MDHEN and CDR2 as SYDVKM. The V gene lost 8 bases and the J gene lost 2 bases, with 7 bases spanning the gap. The CDR3, as DNA: TGTGCCAGCTTTAGTCCCTACGAGCAGTACTTC. This sequence encodes CASFSPYEQYF.

The V gene is TRBV11-2, the J gene TRBJ2-2; 7 bases fit TRBD1. Germline-derived CDR1 and CDR2 are SGHAT and FQNNGV. V lost 5 bases to trimming and J lost 8 bases; unmatched junction nucleotides: 8. The CDR3 contains 14 residues. CDR3 in amino acids: CASSNTGVVGELFF. The DNA of the CDR3 is TGTGCCAGCAGCAATACAGGGGTCGTTGGGGAGCTGTTTTTT. Supplemented by reference TRBV11-2 and TRBJ2-2, the full variable domain reads EAGVAQSPRYKIIEKRQSVAFWCNPISGHATLYWYQQILGQGPKLLIQFQNNGVVDDSQLPKDRFSAERLKGVDSTLKIQPAKLEDSAVYLCASSNTGVVGELFFGEGSRLTVL.

This chain joins TRBV4-3 and TRBJ2-2, with a weak D call TRBD1 (5 bases). The CDR3 has 14 amino acids. Trimming stripped 2 bases from V and 6 bases from J, with 10 bases between. Germline values: CDR1 LGHNA, CDR2 YSLEER. The CDR3 sequence: CASSQQGLPGELFF. CDR3 DNA sequence: TGCGCCAGCAGCCAACAGGGTCTGCCCGGGGAGCTGTTTTTT.

This clone appeared a few times. The chain has TRBV28 and TRBJ1-2; 8 positions match TRBD1. Germline V gene sequence: CDR1 MDHEN, CDR2 SYDVKM. This CDR3 region has 16 residues. Trimming removed 6 bases from V and 5 bases from J; junction bases left unmatched: 14. CDR3 sequence: CASSPAGQGQGYGYTF. CDR3 nucleotides: TGTGCCAGCAGCCCCGCCGGACAGGGTCAAGGGTATGGCTACACCTTC.

The gene calls are TRBV5-4 and TRBJ1-2, with 10 nucleotides matching TRBD1. Looked up from germline, CDR1 is SGHNT and CDR2 is YYREEE (reference sequence). With V trimmed by 0 bases and J by 2 bases, 1 base remained unmatched. CDR3 size: 15 residues. In DNA, the CDR3 is TGTGCCAGCAGCTTGGGACAGGGGGCAAACTATGGCTACACCTTC. Protein: CASSLGQGANYGYTF.

This rearrangement joins TRBV5-6 to TRBJ2-3; 12 bases fit TRBD2. The CDR3 length is 18 residues. CDR1 and CDR2 (germline): SGHDT, YYEEEE. V lost 1 base and J lost 10; bases outside the gene matches: 16. The CDR3 DNA follows: TGTGCCAGCAGCTTGAGGGAGTGGGCTAGCGGGGGGGCCGAGCCGCAGTATTTT. Protein product: CASSLREWASGGAEPQYF.

This clone came up a few times. The chain carries TRBV5-1 and TRBJ1-2; the match to TRBD1 covers 7 bases. Per germline, CDR1 SGHRS and CDR2 YFSETQ. V lost 3 bases, J lost 4 bases, and 6 bases stayed unmatched. CDR3 length: 14 residues. In DNA, the CDR3 is TGCGCCAGCAGCTATGGGACAGCTGGCTATGGCTACACCTTC. Translating it yields CASSYGTAGYGYTF.

The chain links TRBV19 to TRBJ2-4; D might be TRBD1 (5 bases). The V and J ends lost 6 bases and 4 bases respectively, with 13 bases between them. Germline-derived CDR1 and CDR2 are LNHDA and SQIVND (reference sequence). This CDR3 has 14 amino acids. The CDR3 loop is CASSAVGLKNIQYF. The CDR3 coding sequence is TGTGCCAGTAGCGCCGTGGGGCTGAAAAACATTCAGTACTTC.

The V call is TRBV19, the J call TRBJ2-7; possible D gene TRBD2, 7 bases. From germline, CDR1 is LNHDA and CDR2 SQIVND (reference sequence). The CDR3 spans 16 residues. The V gene lost 1 base and the J gene lost 2 bases, with 15 bases spanning the gap. This CDR3 reads CASSIAAQGRAYEQYF. As DNA, the CDR3 is TGTGCCAGTAGTATAGCCGCCCAGGGGAGGGCCTACGAGCAGTACTTC.

The gene calls are TRBV6-5 and TRBJ1-1, with 7 bases aligning to TRBD1. V shed 0 bases and J 6 bases; nucleotides not matched to a gene: 7. The CDR3 spans 15 residues. Germline V gives CDR1 MNHEY, CDR2 SVGAGI. DNA of the CDR3: TGTGCCAGCAGTTACTCGACAGGGTCAAGTTCTGAAGCTTTCTTT. Residues: CASSYSTGSSSEAFF.

Here the CDR3 reads CASSSTSSYNEQFF. The CDR3 region has the DNA TGTGCCAGCAGTAGTACTAGTTCCTACAATGAGCAGTTCTTC. This rearrangement joins TRBV3-1 (or the pseudogene TRBV3-2) to TRBJ2-1, with D perhaps matching TRBD2 (5 bases). Trimming took 6 bases from V and 1 from J, leaving 10 bases between them. Germline V gene sequence: CDR1 LGHDT, CDR2 YNNKEL (reference sequence). The CDR3 is made up of 14 amino acids.

This clone was counted only a few times. V usage is TRBV30 and J usage is TRBJ1-2, with TRBD1 matching 8 bases. J gave up 11 bases and V 3 bases, and 11 bases lay outside the gene matches. CDR3 length: 13 residues. Per the germline V gene, CDR1 is GTSNPN and CDR2 is SVGIG (reference sequence). CDR3 bases: TGTGCCTGGAGAGGAACCGGGACAGGTAGTTACACCTTC. It specifies CAWRGTGTGSYTF.

The J gene is TRBJ1-2, the V gene TRBV7-9; D is perhaps TRBD1 (6 bases). V shed 5 bases and J shed 4 bases, with 14 bases lying between them. The germline V gene encodes CDR1 SEHNR and CDR2 FQNEAQ (reference sequence). This CDR3 has 14 residues. CDR3 nucleotides: TGTGCCAGCAGCCCCAGGGGCAGCGGCTATGGCTACACCTTC. Amino acid sequence: CASSPRGSGYGYTF.

The rearrangement joins TRBV7-2 to TRBJ1-1, with 8 bases aligning to TRBD1. There are 14 residues in the CDR3. J was trimmed by 4 bases and V by 4 bases; bases with no gene match: 5. Germline V CDR1 and CDR2: SGHTA, FQGNSA. Here the CDR3 reads CASSSQGGTTEAFF. Here the CDR3 DNA reads TGTGCCAGCAGCTCACAGGGGGGTACCACTGAAGCTTTCTTT.

The V gene is TRBV2, the J gene TRBJ1-1, with D uncertain. With 11 bases removed from V and 6 bases from J, the gap between germline ends came to 16 bases. The CDR3 length is 12 residues. Germline V gives CDR1 SNHLY, CDR2 FYNNEI. CDR3 bases: TGTGCCTGCAACCTAATCGGTTCTGAAGCTTTCTTT. Its translation: CACNLIGSEAFF.

The V and J genes are TRBV6-5 and TRBJ1-3, with D possibly matching TRBD1 (5 bases). Per the germline V gene, CDR1 is MNHEY and CDR2 is SVGAGI. V was clipped by 4 bases and J by 8 bases, with 12 bases between them. The CDR3 is made up of 13 amino acids. CDR3 in amino acids: CASSWGLRDTIYF. DNA for the CDR3: TGTGCCAGCAGTTGGGGCCTAAGAGACACCATATATTTT.

This chain joins TRBV24-1 and TRBJ2-2, with D possibly matching TRBD2 (7 bases). The CDR3 covers 15 residues. Looked up from germline, CDR1 is KGHDR and CDR2 is SFDVKD. V was shortened by 7 bases and J by 5 bases, with 16 bases between the two germline ends. The CDR3 DNA follows: TGTGCCACCAGGGCGGGGGCAACAGGGACCGGGGAGCTGTTTTTT. This codes for CATRAGATGTGELFF.

This chain uses TRBV5-6 with TRBJ1-2, with D unclear. The CDR3 spans 11 residues. Trimming removed 6 bases at V and 6 bases at J, with 9 bases between. Germline CDR1 and CDR2: SGHDT and YYEEEE. The CDR3 loop reads CASTYLDGYTF. As DNA, the CDR3 is TGTGCCAGCACCTACTTGGATGGCTACACCTTC. Variable domain in full (rest from reference TRBV5-6 and TRBJ1-2): DAGVTQSPTHLIKTRGQQVTLRCSPKSGHDTVSWYQQALGQGPQFIFQYYEEEERQRGNFPDRFSGHQFPNYSSELNVNALLLGDSALYLCASTYLDGYTFGSGTRLTVV.

This clone was observed a few times. This chain uses TRBV19 with TRBJ2-7; 8 bases agree with TRBD1. V trimming: 5 bases; J trimming: 5 bases; junction bases outside the gene matches: 8. Germline CDR1 LNHDA, CDR2 SQIVND (reference sequence). This CDR3 comprises 14 residues. CDR3 region: CASSGAGGLNEQYF. As DNA, the CDR3 is TGTGCCAGTAGTGGGGCAGGGGGCTTGAACGAGCAGTACTTC.

This clone occurred once. The chain's CDR3 is CASSRGGREKLFF. In nucleotides, the CDR3 is TGTGCCAGTAGTCGGGGGGGCAGAGAAAAACTGTTTTTT. This chain joins TRBV19 and TRBJ1-4, with a tentative D call TRBD1 (6 bases). Between the trimmed V and J ends, which lost 5 bases and 8 bases, there was a span of 12 bases. The CDR3 length is 13 residues. Germline CDR1 is LNHDA and CDR2 is SQIVND (reference sequence).

This chain connects TRBV7-2 to TRBJ2-7; unclear D gene. Germline CDR1 is SGHTA and CDR2 is FQGNSA. V shed 5 bases and J shed 2 bases, with 19 bases lying between them. The CDR3 loop spans 16 amino acids. CDR3 residues: CASSPPAAISAYEQYF. The DNA of the CDR3 is TGTGCCAGCAGCCCCCCGGCGGCGATTTCGGCCTACGAGCAGTACTTC. The whole variable domain, filled in from reference TRBV7-2 and TRBJ2-7, reads GAGVSQSPSNKVTEKGKDVELRCDPISGHTALYWYRQSLGQGLEFLIYFQGNSAPDKSGLPSDRFSAERTGGSVSTLTIQRTQQEDSAVYLCASSPPAAISAYEQYFGPGTRLTVT.